This entry features one T cell receptor delta chain sequence. This clone is labeled large (0.1 to 1%). The specificity of this receptor is unknown. There are no base qualities to consult, and no much larger clone falls within one base. At the DNA level, this CDR3 is encoded by other sequences in the same sample as well. The library relied on RT-PCR. The listed sequencing device is Illumina MiSeq. With CATT, TCRdb called clones again from the public reads; duplicate DNA rows were later joined. The sample yields roughly 740 delta-chain clones; roughly 50% were counted once. The top ten constitute around 30% of the sample. The CDR3 holds 18 amino acids from the cysteine to the phenylalanine. CDR3 DNA is the only sequence kept; it has 54 bases, read in frame from the first base. V and J are trimmed by 3 bases and 0 bases, and the gene matches miss 5 bases of the junction. The germline V gene gives CDR1 as GEAIGNYY and CDR2 as EKD.

The data stem from a study of gammadelta T cells in human blood (dated by TCRdb to 2020 to 2021). Points the paper makes about the study in general: In the study, polyclonal expansion of innate gamma-delta T cells immediately after birth was reported to appear to be driven by microbial exposure.

The TCR was taken from a newborn. The sample comprised Vgamma9Vdelta2 gamma-delta T cells from cord blood. The rearranged chain carries TRDV2 and TRDJ3; TRDD3 agrees with 9 junctional bases. The CDR3 here reads CACDVLGDPSWDTRQMFF. The nucleotide sequence is TGTGCCTGTGACGTACTGGGGGACCCCTCCTGGGACACCCGACAGATGTTTTTC.